This TCR beta chain was observed in a study of blood T cell repertoires in COVID-19. Original methodology: Counts of nucleated cells, estimated from reference gene primer amplification, were obtained. Sequenced by immunoSEQ multiplex PCR; TCRdb stores in-frame clones only, minus some. V and J calls and clone size are those listed in that table; D and trimming were worked out from the DNA. Here the sample spans 200,000 or so clones, over 70% being singletons. V lost 6 bases and J lost 0, with 15 bases in between. Germline lookup yields CDR1 MNHEY and CDR2 SMNVEV (reference sequence). The CDR3 runs 16 residues.

Sequencing used peripheral blood. The rearrangement joins TRBV27 to TRBJ1-3; no firm D call. The sequence derives from a woman in her seventies with acute or convalescent COVID-19. CDR3 bases: TGTGCCAGCAGCCCCTCGGGTTCTTTCTCTGGAAACACCATATATTTT. This sequence encodes CASSPSGSFSGNTIYF.